Following are 26 T cell receptor beta chains from one sample sequenced in a study of pediatric ulcerative colitis. Clones were read by immunoSEQ multiplex PCR, and TCRdb kept only the in-frame ones, dropping some. Of 59,000 or so clones listed, about 80% were seen once; the top ten hold 5% to 5.5%. Material for sequencing was blood. The receptor set was obtained from a boy aged 10-17 years with moderate ulcerative colitis.

V and J are TRBV9 and TRBJ2-5, with D possibly matching TRBD2 (5 bases). Germline CDR1 is SGDLS and CDR2 is YYNGEE. This CDR3 is built from 14 residues. Trimming removed 4 bases from V and 3 bases from J, with 13 bases in between. The CDR3 DNA reads as TGTGCCAGCAGCACGCCCGACGGGAAAGAGACCCAGTACTTC. It codes for CASSTPDGKETQYF.

This chain connects TRBV29-1 to TRBJ2-5, with D possibly TRBD2 on 6 matching bases. The CDR3 sequence is 12 residues long. CDR1 and CDR2 (germline): SQVTM, ANQGSEA. V lost 4 bases and J 1 base, leaving 7 bases between the germline ends. CDR3 sequence (DNA): TGCAGCGTTGTAGCGGCCCAAGAGACCCAGTACTTC. It specifies CSVVAAQETQYF.

The V gene is TRBV30, the J gene TRBJ2-5; the D call may be TRBD1 or TRBD2 (6 bases each). CDR3 length: 16 amino acids. V lost 5 bases, J lost 3 bases, and 22 bases lay in between. In germline, CDR1 is GTSNPN, CDR2 SVGIG (reference sequence). The CDR3 DNA is TGTGCCTGGTGTGGGGGCGGGGACATGAGCGAAGAGACCCAGTACTTC. This sequence encodes CAWCGGGDMSEETQYF.

The CDR3 DNA is TGTGCCATAACGTCGGATGTGAACACTGAAGCTTTCTTT. Amino acid sequence: CAITSDVNTEAFF. The chain has TRBV10-3 and TRBJ1-1; D is ambiguous. V shed 9 bases and J shed 0 bases, with 11 bases lying between them. Germline-derived CDR1 and CDR2 are ENHRY and SYGVKD. The CDR3 is made up of 13 amino acids.

This chain connects TRBV25-1 to TRBJ2-3; possibly TRBD2 for D (5 bases). There are 16 residues in the CDR3. V was cut by 4 bases and J by 7 bases, with 21 bases left in between. CDR1 and CDR2 (germline): MGHDK, SYGVNS. CDR3 sequence: CASSVTDGTTGNTQYF. The CDR3, as DNA: TGTGCCAGCAGTGTGACGGACGGTACTACGGGAAATACGCAGTATTTT. Full variable domain (remainder filled in from reference TRBV25-1 and TRBJ2-3): EADIYQTPRYLVIGTGKKITLECSQTMGHDKMYWYQQDPGMELHLIHYSYGVNSTEKGDLSSESTVSRIRTEHFPLTLESARPSHTSQYLCASSVTDGTTGNTQYFGPGTRLTVL.

The rearrangement uses TRBV5-1 and TRBJ2-7; D uncertain. CDR1 and CDR2 from the germline V gene are SGHRS and YFSETQ. V lost 0 bases and J lost 7, with 17 bases in between. The CDR3 consists of 15 residues. CDR3 bases: TGCGCCAGCAGCTTGGGGGGAACCTACGAATGGGAGCAGTACTTC. Residues: CASSLGGTYEWEQYF.

This chain uses TRBV6-1 with TRBJ1-3; no definite D call. The CDR3 has 16 amino acids. The V end lost 4 bases, the J end lost 0 bases, and 13 bases lay between the germline ends. Looked up from germline, CDR1 is MNHNS and CDR2 is SASEGT. This CDR3 is CASSVSTPSSGNTIYF. The CDR3 DNA reads TGTGCCAGCAGTGTTTCGACTCCGAGCTCTGGAAACACCATATATTTT.

This clone showed up just a few times. V gene TRBV27 combines with J gene TRBJ1-2; D is possibly TRBD1 (6 bases). V shed 5 bases and J shed 2 bases, with 15 bases lying between them. The CDR3 has 15 residues. Germline loops: CDR1 MNHEY, CDR2 SMNVEV (reference sequence). The CDR3 here is CASSLTLTGNYGYTF. In DNA, the CDR3 is TGTGCCAGCAGTCTCACCTTAACAGGGAACTATGGCTACACCTTC.

This chain connects TRBV5-6 to TRBJ2-5, with D perhaps TRBD1 or TRBD2 (5 bases each). Trimming cost V 4 bases and J 9 bases, with 16 bases left between them. The CDR3 contains 13 residues. The germline V gene encodes CDR1 SGHDT and CDR2 YYEEEE. In DNA form, the CDR3 reads TGTGCCAGCAGCCCCGGCAGGGTGAGGGCCCAGTACTTC. Protein: CASSPGRVRAQYF.

The chain is built from TRBV5-4 and TRBJ1-3; D uncertain. V lost 0 bases, J lost 0 bases, and 10 bases lay in between. Germline-derived CDR1 and CDR2 are SGHNT and YYREEE (reference sequence). The CDR3 is made up of 16 amino acids. CDR3: CASSLDTPSSGNTIYF. Written as DNA, the CDR3 is TGTGCCAGCAGCTTGGATACACCTAGCTCTGGAAACACCATATATTTT. Complete variable domain (other parts from reference TRBV5-4 and TRBJ1-3): ETGVTQSPTHLIKTRGQQVTLRCSSQSGHNTVSWYQQALGQGPQFIFQYYREEENGRGNFPPRFSGLQFPNYSSELNVNALELDDSALYLCASSLDTPSSGNTIYFGEGSWLTVV.

The chain joins TRBV5-8 to TRBJ2-5, with 7 positions matching TRBD1. Germline CDR1 is SGHTS and CDR2 is YDEGEE. Trimming at V came to 0 bases and at J to 1 base, leaving 3 bases not matched to a gene. CDR3 length equals 15 residues. In nucleotides, the CDR3 is TGTGCCAGCAGCTTGGGGACAGGATCCCAAGAGACCCAGTACTTC. This sequence encodes CASSLGTGSQETQYF. The whole variable domain, filled in from reference TRBV5-8 and TRBJ2-5, reads EAGVTQSPTHLIKTRGQQATLRCSPISGHTSVYWYQQALGLGLQFLLWYDEGEERNRGNFPPRFSGRQFPNYSSELNVNALELEDSALYLCASSLGTGSQETQYFGPGTRLLVL.

The gene calls are TRBV25-1 and TRBJ2-3; D perhaps matches TRBD1 (5 bases). V lost 3 bases to trimming and J lost 4 bases, with 11 bases between them. The CDR3 runs to 14 residues. Germline CDR1 reads MGHDK; CDR2 reads SYGVNS. CDR3 loop: CASSDFARADTQYF. The CDR3 region has the DNA TGTGCCAGCAGTGACTTCGCCAGGGCAGATACGCAGTATTTT.

The V call is TRBV20-1, the J call TRBJ2-7; D possibly corresponds to TRBD1 (5 bases). V dropped 6 bases and J dropped 1 base, with 7 bases sitting between them. Germline CDR1 and CDR2: DFQATT and SNEGSKA (reference sequence). The CDR3 length is 11 residues. CDR3 region: CSAGRSYEQYF. The DNA of the CDR3 is TGCAGTGCGGGGCGGTCCTACGAGCAGTACTTC.

The chain is built from TRBV7-9 and TRBJ2-5; D is uncertain. The V end lost 1 base, the J end lost 2 bases, and 8 bases lay between the germline ends. The CDR3 runs to 14 residues. Germline V gives CDR1 SEHNR, CDR2 FQNEAQ (reference sequence). CDR3 sequence: CASSLVATQETQYF. The CDR3, as DNA: TGTGCCAGCAGCTTAGTTGCAACTCAAGAGACCCAGTACTTC.

The chain combines TRBV7-9 with TRBJ1-2; D is undetermined. This CDR3 is built from 14 residues. Trimming removed 2 bases at V and 3 bases at J, with 10 bases between. Germline V gives CDR1 SEHNR, CDR2 FQNEAQ (reference sequence). The CDR3 bases are TGTGCCAGCAGCTTATTTGCAGGTTACTATGGCTACACCTTC. Translated: CASSLFAGYYGYTF.

A few counts support this clone. The rearrangement links TRBV18 to TRBJ1-1, with 8 bases identical to TRBD1. V was pared by 2 bases and J by 4 bases, with 6 bases of the junction left unmatched. Germline CDR1 reads KGHSH; CDR2 reads LQKENI. The CDR3 loop spans 15 amino acids. DNA for the CDR3: TGTGCCAGCTCACCAGGACAGGGAATGGGCACTGAAGCTTTCTTT. Amino acids: CASSPGQGMGTEAFF.

The chain is built from TRBV5-6 and TRBJ2-4; TRBD1 agrees at 7 bases. V trimming: 0 bases; J trimming: 3 bases; junction bases outside the gene matches: 9. The CDR3 consists of 17 residues. Germline CDR1 SGHDT, CDR2 YYEEEE. The CDR3: CASSLVEGGEVKNIQYF. CDR3 DNA: TGTGCCAGCAGCTTGGTGGAAGGGGGCGAGGTCAAAAACATTCAGTACTTC.

The rearrangement uses TRBV29-1 and TRBJ2-2; 8 bases are shared with TRBD2. Unmatched junction bases numbered 10, after V lost 3 bases and J lost 7 bases. This CDR3 comprises 15 residues. Per germline, CDR1 SQVTM and CDR2 ANQGSEA. CDR3 amino acids: CSVDGRAGADGELFF. The DNA for the CDR3 is TGCAGCGTTGATGGGCGAGCGGGAGCCGACGGGGAGCTGTTTTTT.

The chain employs TRBV7-2 and TRBJ1-5, with D unclear. The V end was cut by 3 bases, the J end by 7 bases, with 22 bases between. Germline V CDR1 and CDR2: SGHTA, FQGNSA. The CDR3 covers 17 residues. In nucleotides, the CDR3 is TGTGCCAGCAGCTTCAGCGGGATCGACGGGGTGGGGCAGCCCCAGCATTTT. Translation: CASSFSGIDGVGQPQHF.

V usage is TRBV4-2 and J usage is TRBJ2-4, with TRBD2 matching 8 bases. The CDR3 totals 17 residues. After removal of 10 bases from V and 3 bases from J, the junction contained 17 bases not matched to a gene. Germline V lookup: CDR1 LGHNA, CDR2 YNFKEQ. CDR3 nucleotides: TGTGCCACCGGGGGGGCTTCATCTTTAGGCGGCAAAAACATTCAGTACTTC. Encoded protein: CATGGASSLGGKNIQYF.

V gene TRBV7-9 combines with J gene TRBJ2-1, with TRBD2 matching over 8 bases. The V and J ends lost 3 bases and 7 bases, in that order; junction bases with no gene match: 17. Germline V gene lookup returns CDR1 SEHNR and CDR2 FQNEAQ (reference sequence). This CDR3 region has 18 residues. CDR3 DNA: TGTGCCAGCAGCTTCACCACCGCCCCCGGGGGGGGCTGGAATGAGCAGTTCTTC. This codes for CASSFTTAPGGGWNEQFF. Drawing the rest from reference TRBV7-9 and TRBJ2-1, the complete variable domain is DTGVSQNPRHKITKRGQNVTFRCDPISEHNRLYWYRQTLGQGPEFLTYFQNEAQLEKSRLLSDRFSAERPKGSFSTLEIQRTEQGDSAMYLCASSFTTAPGGGWNEQFFGPGTRLTVL.

The chain couples TRBV19 to TRBJ1-3; D remains ambiguous. The germline V gene has CDR1 LNHDA and CDR2 SQIVND (reference sequence). The CDR3 covers 15 residues. Trimming shortened V by 3 bases and J by 2 bases, and 11 bases separated the two germline ends. In nucleotides, the CDR3 is TGTGCCAGTAGTATCTCTAGTTCCCCTGGAAACACCATATATTTT. Its protein product is CASSISSSPGNTIYF.

This clone was detected only a few times. The V call is TRBV7-3, the J call TRBJ1-5; D might be TRBD1 (5 bases). Per the germline V gene, CDR1 is SGHTA and CDR2 is FQGTGA. V lost 3 bases and J 3 bases, leaving 6 bases between the germline ends. This CDR3 contains 13 residues. The chain's CDR3 is CASSLDINQPQHF. The CDR3 bases are TGTGCCAGCAGCTTGGACATCAATCAGCCCCAGCATTTT.

The gene calls are TRBV4-1 and TRBJ1-5; the match to TRBD1 covers 11 bases. The germline CDR1 and CDR2 sequences are MGHRA and YSYEKL. CDR3 length equals 18 residues. Losses at the gene ends were 4 bases for V and 6 bases for J; bases not matched to a gene: 14. The CDR3 spells CASSPDRGPKKLGQPQHF. CDR3 sequence (DNA): TGCGCCAGCAGCCCGGACAGGGGGCCGAAAAAATTAGGTCAGCCCCAGCATTTT.

The chain has TRBV27 and TRBJ1-1; the D is unclear. Per the germline V gene, CDR1 is MNHEY and CDR2 is SMNVEV (reference sequence). The CDR3 length is 12 residues. Trimming took 7 bases from V and 3 from J, leaving 9 bases between them. The CDR3 DNA sequence: TGTGCCAGCAAAATGGGTCACACTGAAGCTTTCTTT. Residues: CASKMGHTEAFF.

This clone was observed a single time. The chain couples TRBV9 to TRBJ2-1; 11 nucleotides match TRBD2. CDR1 is SGDLS, CDR2 YYNGEE, per germline. This CDR3 spans 16 amino acids. The J segment lost 9 bases and the V segment lost 3 bases, leaving 11 bases of the junction unmatched. The CDR3 is CASSEGLAGGNGEQFF. As DNA, the CDR3 is TGTGCCAGCAGCGAGGGTCTAGCGGGGGGTAATGGTGAGCAGTTCTTC.